This T cell receptor beta chain was obtained from a study of identical twins' blood T cells. Notes on the study in general: Twins reportedly had markedly more similar V usage than unrelated donors, even among out-of-frame TCRbeta clonotypes.

TCRdb recomputed calls from the 5' RACE reads with MiXCR, one row per CDR3 protein. The data show 400,000 or so distinct CDR3 sequences, more than 25% seen once. This CDR3 region has 16 residues. The trim removed 6 bases at V and 5 bases at J, leaving 14 bases unmatched. Germline V gene sequence: CDR1 DFQATT, CDR2 SNEGSKA (reference sequence). Only a few counts were recorded for this clonotype. The target antigen is unknown. Sequenced sample: PBMCs. The chain combines TRBV20-1 with TRBJ2-2; TRBD2 matches 8 bases. The origin of this receptor is a woman aged 18 to 55 in good health. Here the CDR3 DNA reads TGCAGTGCCCCCGCCTTTAGCGGGAACCCAACCGGGGAGCTGTTTTTT. Its protein product is CSAPAFSGNPTGELFF.